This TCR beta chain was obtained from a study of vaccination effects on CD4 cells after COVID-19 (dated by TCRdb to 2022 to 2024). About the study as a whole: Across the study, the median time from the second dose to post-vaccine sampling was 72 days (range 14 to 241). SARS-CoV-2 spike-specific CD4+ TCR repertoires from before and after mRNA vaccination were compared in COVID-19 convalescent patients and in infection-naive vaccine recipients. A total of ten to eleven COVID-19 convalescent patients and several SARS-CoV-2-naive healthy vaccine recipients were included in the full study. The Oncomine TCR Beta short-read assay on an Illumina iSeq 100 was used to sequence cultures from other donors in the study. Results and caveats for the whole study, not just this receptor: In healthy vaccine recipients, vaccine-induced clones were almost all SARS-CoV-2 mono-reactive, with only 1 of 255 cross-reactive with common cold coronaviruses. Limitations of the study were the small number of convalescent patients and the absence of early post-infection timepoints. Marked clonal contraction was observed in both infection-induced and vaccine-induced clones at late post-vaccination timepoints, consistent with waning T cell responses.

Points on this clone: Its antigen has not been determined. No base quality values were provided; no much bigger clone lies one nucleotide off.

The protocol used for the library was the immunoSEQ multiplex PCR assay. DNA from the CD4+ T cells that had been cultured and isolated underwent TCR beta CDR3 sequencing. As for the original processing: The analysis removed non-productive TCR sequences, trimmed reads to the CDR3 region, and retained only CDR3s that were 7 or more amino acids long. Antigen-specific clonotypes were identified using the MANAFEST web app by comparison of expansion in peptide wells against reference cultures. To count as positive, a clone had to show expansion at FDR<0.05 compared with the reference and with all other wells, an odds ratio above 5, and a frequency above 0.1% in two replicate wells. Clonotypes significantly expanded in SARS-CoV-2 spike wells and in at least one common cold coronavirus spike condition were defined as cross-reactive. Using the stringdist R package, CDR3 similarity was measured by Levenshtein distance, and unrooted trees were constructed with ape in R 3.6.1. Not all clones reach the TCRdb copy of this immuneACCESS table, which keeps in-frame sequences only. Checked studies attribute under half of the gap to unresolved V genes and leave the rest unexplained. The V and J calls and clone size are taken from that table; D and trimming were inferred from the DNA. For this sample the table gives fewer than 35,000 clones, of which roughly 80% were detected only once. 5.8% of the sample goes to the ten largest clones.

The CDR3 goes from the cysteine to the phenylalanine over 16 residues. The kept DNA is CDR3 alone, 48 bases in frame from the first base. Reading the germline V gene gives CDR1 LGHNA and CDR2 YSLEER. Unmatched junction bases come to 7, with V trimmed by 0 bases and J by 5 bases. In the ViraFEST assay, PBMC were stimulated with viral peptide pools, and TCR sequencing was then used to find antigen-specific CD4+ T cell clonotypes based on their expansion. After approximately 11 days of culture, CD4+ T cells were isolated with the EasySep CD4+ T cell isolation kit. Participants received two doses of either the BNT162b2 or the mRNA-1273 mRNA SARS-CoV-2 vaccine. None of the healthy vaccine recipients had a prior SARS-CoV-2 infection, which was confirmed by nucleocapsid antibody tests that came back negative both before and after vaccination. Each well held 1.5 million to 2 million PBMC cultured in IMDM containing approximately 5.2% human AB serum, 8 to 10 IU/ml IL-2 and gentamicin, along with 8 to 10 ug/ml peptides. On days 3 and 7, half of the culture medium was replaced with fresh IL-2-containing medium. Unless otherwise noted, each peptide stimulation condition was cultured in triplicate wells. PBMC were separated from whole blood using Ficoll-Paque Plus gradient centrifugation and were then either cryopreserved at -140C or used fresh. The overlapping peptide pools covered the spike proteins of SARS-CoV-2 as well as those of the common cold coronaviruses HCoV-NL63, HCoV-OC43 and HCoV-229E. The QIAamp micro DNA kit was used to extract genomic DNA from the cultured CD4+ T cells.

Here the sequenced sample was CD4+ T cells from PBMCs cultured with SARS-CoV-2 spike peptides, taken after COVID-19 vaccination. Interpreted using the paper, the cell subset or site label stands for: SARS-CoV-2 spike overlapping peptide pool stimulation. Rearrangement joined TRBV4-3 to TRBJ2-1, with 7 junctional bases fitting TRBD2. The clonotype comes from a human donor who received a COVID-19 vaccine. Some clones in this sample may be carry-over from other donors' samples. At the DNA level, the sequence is TGCGCCAGCAGCCAAGATGGCTGGGGGGGAAACAATGAGCAGTTCTTC. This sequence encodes CASSQDGWGGNNEQFF.